These T cell receptor beta chains were read from a single sample in a study of monozygotic twins with inflammatory bowel disease. TCRdb reprocessed the 5' RACE reads; each CDR3 protein has one entry and no DNA is given. The sample table sets out more than 300,000 distinct CDR3 sequences. The sample consisted of blood. The receptors here all came from a human donor with ulcerative colitis or Crohn's disease, or a healthy co-twin of an affected twin (not recorded which). CDR3s include the opening cysteine and the closing phenylalanine or tryptophan.

>TRBJ2-1|TRBV29-1
CSVEGGQSINEQFF
>TRBJ2-4|TRBV12-3/TRBV12-4
CASSLRPGQGKNIQYF
>TRBJ2-3|TRBV20-1
CSARDQGLAAIRDTQYF
>TRBJ2-5|TRBV7-2
CASSNQETQYF
>TRBJ2-5|TRBV7-9
CASRATGRETQYF
>TRBJ2-7|TRBV20-1
CSARDASGGSSYEQYF
>TRBJ2-3|TRBV7-2
CASSFPQTDTQYF
>TRBJ2-1|TRBV4-2
CASSLKWNEQFF
>TRBJ2-5|TRBV29-1
CSVEGRTPSQETQYF
>TRBJ2-4|TRBV5-6
CASSLAQGEAKNIQYF
>TRBJ2-7|TRBV7-8
CASSLDETSSYEQYF
>TRBJ2-5|TRBV5-1
CASSLSAGETQYF
>TRBJ2-3|TRBV7-2
CASNPRGFTDTQYF
>TRBJ2-3|TRBV12-3/TRBV12-4
CASSDRDSLRTQYF
>TRBJ2-5|TRBV4-3
CASSPSGGYETQYF
>TRBJ1-4|TRBV10-3
CAIRDPEGEKLFF
>TRBJ2-1|TRBV5-6
CASELAGGLVNYNEQFF
>TRBJ2-1|TRBV3-1
CASSQARGWNEQFF
>TRBJ1-2|TRBV6-2/TRBV6-3
CASRQGPGYGYTF
>TRBJ2-3|TRBV12-3/TRBV12-4
CASRNQGVSTDTQYF
>TRBJ2-1|TRBV5-1
CASSLGGAGAAEQFF
>TRBJ1-6|TRBV7-2
CASSRSGSPLHF
>TRBJ1-2|TRBV24-1
CATSDVGQGYGYTF
>TRBJ1-6|TRBV12-3/TRBV12-4
CASSLGTNSPLHF
>TRBJ2-1|TRBV18
CASSQTSGNLYNEQFF
>TRBJ2-1|TRBV5-1
CATAGTGGVGEQFF
>TRBJ1-1|TRBV5-1
CASSLSNPNTEAFF
>TRBJ1-2|TRBV29-1
CSVDRGTFGGYTF
>TRBJ2-4|TRBV7-9
CASSLEVSGAKNIQYF
>TRBJ2-3|TRBV6-2/TRBV6-3
CASSYSLRLGGDTQYF
>TRBJ2-5|TRBV12-3/TRBV12-4
CASSYRVQETQYF
>TRBJ1-3|TRBV7-2
CASSFHGRGNTIYF
>TRBJ2-2|TRBV5-1
CASEEIGENTGELFF
>TRBJ2-1|TRBV7-2
CASSLVAANEQFF
>TRBJ1-1|TRBV7-2
CASSLTNLQSGGTEAFF
>TRBJ2-7|TRBV10-1
CASSEYRTNEQYF
>TRBJ2-3|TRBV7-2
CASSTLAGGSDTQYF
>TRBJ2-2|TRBV4-3
CASSHAGRKNTGELFF
>TRBJ2-7|TRBV30
CALSGLITYEQYF
>TRBJ2-1|TRBV4-3
CASSQETAGEQFF
>TRBJ1-2|TRBV20-1
CSAGAPGRGGYTF
>TRBJ2-5|TRBV7-2
CASSFSPGRQETQYF